These 32 T cell receptor beta chains originate from one sample sequenced in a study of identical twins (dated by TCRdb to 2016 to 2017). The library came from 5' RACE. These reads were obtained on an Illumina HiSeq 2000. TCRdb's own reprocessing of the public reads used fastp at Q25 and MiXCR and kept productive beta chains. Every CDR3 protein is listed once, alongside the most common genes and DNA of its rows. For this sample there are fewer than 550,000 distinct CDR3 sequences; approximately 16% appear just once. Of the sample, 0.35% to 0.45% is held by the ten largest clones. This sample also appeared in a second study, on yellow fever vaccine responses in identical twins.

Source material: CD4+ T cells sorted from blood. The origin of the receptors is a woman between 18 and 30 years old in good health.

The rearrangement uses TRBV10-3 and TRBJ2-2, with D uncertain. The V end was cut by 3 bases, the J end by 6 bases, with 8 bases between. This CDR3 has 13 residues. The V gene's germline CDR1 is ENHRY and CDR2 SYGVKD. CDR3 DNA: TGTGCCATCAGTGAAAGGTGGGCCGGGGAGCTGTTTTTT. This encodes CAISERWAGELFF.

J is TRBJ2-1 and V is TRBV5-1; 7 positions agree with TRBD2. V lost 0 bases, J lost 8 bases, and 5 bases stayed unmatched. Looked up from germline, CDR1 is SGHRS and CDR2 is YFSETQ. CDR3 length: 14 residues. CDR3 sequence: CASSLAGGFDEQFF. Here the CDR3 DNA reads TGCGCCAGCAGCTTGGCCGGGGGGTTCGATGAGCAGTTCTTC.

This clonotype was seen a handful of times. V and J are TRBV5-6 and TRBJ2-5; no reliable D call. Germline V gene sequence: CDR1 SGHDT, CDR2 YYEEEE. There are 13 residues in the CDR3. The V and J ends lost 2 bases and 3 bases respectively, with 8 bases between them. CDR3: CASSLYWEETQYF. For the CDR3, the DNA is TGTGCCAGCAGCTTATATTGGGAAGAGACCCAGTACTTC.

This clonotype was counted only a few times. The J gene is TRBJ2-5, the V gene TRBV7-9, with TRBD1 as a possible D gene (6 bases). This CDR3 comprises 15 residues. Trimming cost V 0 bases and J 3 bases, with 11 bases left between them. CDR1 is SEHNR and CDR2 is FQNEAQ in the germline V gene (reference sequence). CDR3 sequence (DNA): TGTGCCAGCAGCTTAGCTCGGACAGCTGAAGAGACCCAGTACTTC. Protein sequence: CASSLARTAEETQYF.

This chain links TRBV5-5 with TRBJ2-7, with 8 bases identical to TRBD2. This CDR3 comprises 15 residues. Unmatched junction bases numbered 10, after V lost 4 bases and J lost 4 bases. Germline V CDR1 and CDR2: SGHKS, YYEKEE (reference sequence). The CDR3 nucleotides read TGTGCCAGCAGCGATCGTACTAGCGGACTTTACGAGCAGTACGTC. It specifies CASSDRTSGLYEQYV.

The sample holds a few counts of this clonotype. Here the CDR3 DNA reads TGTGCCAGCAGCTTAGGGGGCGGATCCCGCTACAATGAGCAGTTCTTC. Its translation: CASSLGGGSRYNEQFF. The rearrangement joins TRBV7-2 to TRBJ2-1; D perhaps matches TRBD1 (5 bases). Trimming shortened V by 1 base and J by 3 bases, and 13 bases separated the two germline ends. CDR3 size: 16 residues. CDR1 SGHTA and CDR2 FQGNSA come from the germline V gene.

J is TRBJ2-1 and V is TRBV6-5, with D possibly matching TRBD2 (6 bases). Germline V CDR1 and CDR2: MNHEY, SVGAGI. This CDR3 contains 16 residues. Deletions cut 0 bases from V and 4 bases from J, with 13 bases between. The chain's CDR3 is CASSYSFLGLYNEQFF. CDR3 in DNA: TGTGCCAGCAGTTACTCTTTCTTGGGACTTTACAATGAGCAGTTCTTC.

Many counts were recorded for this clonotype. The chain recombines TRBV10-3 with TRBJ2-7; 9 bases align to TRBD1. Looked up from germline, CDR1 is ENHRY and CDR2 is SYGVKD. The CDR3 spans 17 residues. J lost 4 bases, V lost 5 bases, and 15 bases had no gene match. The chain's CDR3 is CAISQRTVGQGGYEQYF. CDR3 DNA: TGTGCCATCAGTCAGCGGACAGTGGGACAGGGTGGATACGAGCAGTACTTC.

The V call is TRBV24-1, the J call TRBJ2-2, with a weak D call TRBD2 (6 bases). This CDR3 has 12 amino acids. Germline V gene lookup returns CDR1 KGHDR and CDR2 SFDVKD. V shed 12 bases and J shed 4 bases, with 11 bases lying between them. CDR3 DNA sequence: TGTGCCTCGGGGCGGGGCACCGGGGAGCTGTTTTTT. Translated, it gives CASGRGTGELFF.

This clonotype was counted only a few times. The genes are TRBV28 and TRBJ1-6, with D unresolved. Germline lookup yields CDR1 MDHEN and CDR2 SYDVKM. CDR3 length: 12 amino acids. The V end was cut by 6 bases, the J end by 13 bases, with 13 bases between. This CDR3 reads CASSSNGRPLHF. CDR3 sequence (DNA): TGTGCCAGCAGCTCCAATGGGAGGCCCCTCCACTTT. Together with reference TRBV28 and TRBJ1-6, the CDR3 gives the full variable domain: DVKVTQSSRYLVKRTGEKVFLECVQDMDHENMFWYRQDPGLGLRLIYFSYDVKMKEKGDIPEGYSVSREKKERFSLILESASTNQTSMYLCASSSNGRPLHFGNGTRLTVT.

There are a few counts of this clonotype. The chain combines TRBV7-7 with TRBJ2-5; D gene uncertain. CDR3 length: 13 residues. Trimming took off 5 bases at V and 6 bases at J, with 13 bases between the two ends. CDR1 and CDR2 from the germline V gene are SSHAT and FNYEAQ (reference sequence). CDR3 sequence: CASSADRGKTQYF. The CDR3, as DNA: TGTGCCAGCAGCGCCGACCGCGGAAAGACCCAGTACTTC.

This clonotype was detected ten times or more. This rearrangement joins TRBV6-5 to TRBJ2-7; possibly TRBD1 for D (6 bases). This CDR3 spans 14 amino acids. Deletions cut 2 bases from V and 7 bases from J, with 15 bases between. Per germline, CDR1 MNHEY and CDR2 SVGAGI. CDR3: CASSYGLGAGEQYF. The CDR3, as DNA: TGTGCCAGCAGTTACGGCCTGGGGGCTGGTGAGCAGTACTTC.

The chain combines TRBV4-1 with TRBJ2-1, with 9 nucleotides matching TRBD1. The CDR3 has 17 amino acids. J was trimmed by 0 bases and V by 4 bases; bases with no gene match: 7. CDR1 MGHRA and CDR2 YSYEKL come from the germline V gene. CDR3 DNA sequence: TGCGCCAGCAGCCGAGGGGACAGGGTTCGCTCCTACAATGAGCAGTTCTTC. It yields the protein CASSRGDRVRSYNEQFF.

This clonotype occurred a few times. The rearrangement links TRBV12-3 or TRBV12-4 to TRBJ1-1; D possibly corresponds to TRBD1 (5 bases). Trimming pared 3 bases from V and 8 bases from J, leaving 13 bases between. There are 13 residues in the CDR3. Written as DNA, the CDR3 is TGTGCCAGCAGTTTTCGGGGCGGGTCGGAAGCTTTCTTT. Its protein is CASSFRGGSEAFF.

The chain uses TRBV4-2 and TRBJ1-6; D uncertain. V gave up 0 bases and J gave up 6 bases, with 9 bases separating them. CDR3 size: 15 residues. Germline-derived CDR1 and CDR2 are LGHNA and YNFKEQ. CDR3: CASSQDPSLNSPLHF. CDR3 bases: TGTGCCAGCAGCCAAGATCCGAGTCTTAATTCACCCCTCCACTTT.

This clonotype was counted a few times. The chain has TRBV6-1 and TRBJ2-7; 10 bases are shared with TRBD1. CDR3 length: 13 residues. Unmatched junction bases numbered 2, after V lost 5 bases and J lost 4 bases. Per germline, CDR1 MNHNS and CDR2 SASEGT. Here the CDR3 DNA reads TGTGCCAGCAGTCCGGACAGGGGGTACGAGCAGTACGTC. It translates to CASSPDRGYEQYV.

The chain recombines TRBV20-1 with TRBJ2-1; 7 bases map to TRBD2. The germline V gene encodes CDR1 DFQATT and CDR2 SNEGSKA (reference sequence). The CDR3 has 13 amino acids. Trimming at V came to 4 bases and at J to 7 bases, leaving 7 bases not matched to a gene. This chain's CDR3 is CSANKAGMNEQFF. The CDR3 DNA follows: TGCAGTGCTAATAAAGCGGGAATGAATGAGCAGTTCTTC.

V is TRBV7-3 and J is TRBJ2-1, with 7 bases lining up with TRBD2. The CDR3 is 13 residues long. The trim removed 4 bases at V and 5 bases at J, leaving 2 bases unmatched. The germline CDR1 and CDR2 sequences are SGHTA and FQGTGA. The DNA for the CDR3 is TGTGCCAGCAGCTCCGGGACTAACAATGAGCAGTTCTTC. Amino acids: CASSSGTNNEQFF.

The chain carries TRBV19 and TRBJ2-7, with D unclear. Germline CDR1 reads LNHDA; CDR2 reads SQIVND (reference sequence). Trimming shortened V by 3 bases and J by 1 base, and 7 bases separated the two germline ends. The CDR3 is 13 amino acids. CDR3 region: CASSIGGSYEQYF. The CDR3 region has the DNA TGTGCCAGTAGTATTGGTGGATCCTACGAGCAGTACTTC.

This clonotype was recorded many times. J is TRBJ1-5 and V is TRBV4-1; D is unresolved. The germline V gene has CDR1 MGHRA and CDR2 YSYEKL. CDR3 length: 16 amino acids. V lost 2 bases, J lost 4 bases, and 15 bases lay in between. The CDR3 DNA follows: TGCGCCAGCAGCCAACCGACACCGACGGGGAATCAGCCCCAGCATTTT. Protein sequence: CASSQPTPTGNQPQHF.

The CDR3 sequence is CASSPGDNSPLHF. CDR3 in DNA: TGTGCCAGCAGCCCCGGGGATAATTCACCCCTCCACTTT. This chain connects TRBV12-3 or TRBV12-4 to TRBJ1-6, with D hard to call. This CDR3 is 13 amino acids long. V shed 6 bases and J shed 5 bases, with 8 bases lying between them.

This clonotype turned up a few times. This chain joins TRBV28 and TRBJ2-1; D is unclear. The ends were cut back, 6 bases at V and 4 bases at J, with 16 bases in the middle. Germline-derived CDR1 and CDR2 are MDHEN and SYDVKM. This CDR3 region has 15 residues. The CDR3 nucleotides read TGTGCCAGCAGCAAAAGCAGTTCGCTTTACAATGAGCAGTTCTTC. Protein product: CASSKSSSLYNEQFF.

The V call is TRBV6-1, the J call TRBJ1-1; a weak D match, TRBD1 (6 bases). The V gene lost 5 bases and the J gene lost 2 bases, with 12 bases spanning the gap. Germline CDR1 MNHNS, CDR2 SASEGT. CDR3 length equals 14 residues. The chain's CDR3 is CASSPTGDNTEAFF. CDR3 nucleotide sequence: TGTGCCAGCAGTCCGACAGGAGATAACACTGAAGCTTTCTTT.

CDR3 sequence reads: CASSSIDRDRKETQYF. For the CDR3, the DNA is TGTGCCAGCAGCTCTATCGACCGGGACAGAAAGGAGACCCAGTACTTC. The chain links TRBV7-6 to TRBJ2-5; 7 bases line up with TRBD1. Trimming removed 4 bases from V and 5 bases from J; junction bases left unmatched: 13. The CDR3 is made up of 16 amino acids. Germline CDR1 reads SGHVS; CDR2 reads FNYEAQ.

This chain links TRBV28 with TRBJ2-1, with D perhaps matching TRBD2 (6 bases). This CDR3 region has 12 residues. Germline V gene data show CDR1 as MDHEN and CDR2 as SYDVKM. V lost 6 bases to trimming and J lost 7 bases, with 10 bases between them. CDR3 residues: CASSPLANEQFF. As DNA, the CDR3 is TGTGCCAGCAGCCCCCTAGCGAATGAGCAGTTCTTC.

The chain employs TRBV11-2 and TRBJ2-7, with D perhaps matching TRBD1 or TRBD2 (5 bases each). This CDR3 contains 15 residues. V lost 4 bases and J 4 bases, leaving 17 bases between the germline ends. From germline, CDR1 is SGHAT and CDR2 FQNNGV. The CDR3 sequence: CASSWGWDHDYEQYF. CDR3 coding DNA: TGTGCCAGCAGCTGGGGTTGGGACCACGATTACGAGCAGTACTTC.

On this clonotype: Since a much larger clone is just one base distant, this may be a read error. DNA of the CDR3: TGCGCCAGCAGCTTTGGACAGGCCTTCATGAACACTGAAGCTTTCTTT. Encoded protein: CASSFGQAFMNTEAFF. The rearrangement joins TRBV5-1 to TRBJ1-1; the match to TRBD1 covers 7 bases. This CDR3 is built from 16 residues. Trimming removed 2 bases from V and 0 bases from J; junction bases left unmatched: 7. The V gene's germline CDR1 is SGHRS and CDR2 YFSETQ.

About this clonotype: The junction departs from the called germline gene at one end, perhaps through a read error. This sequence joins TRBV5-1 and TRBJ2-1; D remains ambiguous. CDR1 is SGHRS and CDR2 is YFSETQ in the germline V gene. There are 14 residues in the CDR3. The CDR3 protein is CASSLGLSYNEQSF. CDR3 sequence (DNA): TGCGCCAGCAGCTTGGGGCTCTCCTACAATGAGCAGTCCTTC. The variable domain in full, completed from reference TRBV5-1 and TRBJ2-1, reads KAGVTQTPRYLIKTRGQQVTLSCSPISGHRSVSWYQQTPGQGLQFLFEYFSETQRNKGNFPGRFSGRQFSNSRSEMNVSTLELGDSALYLCASSLGLSYNEQSFGPGTRLTVL.

The chain couples TRBV20-1 to TRBJ2-7, with 12 bases lining up with TRBD2. CDR1 DFQATT and CDR2 SNEGSKA come from the germline V gene (reference sequence). V gave up 5 bases and J gave up 7 bases; unmatched junction bases: 18. CDR3 size: 17 residues. The CDR3 region has the DNA TGCAGTGCTTCCGGACTAGCGGGATTCGGTCCTAATATAGAGCAGTACTTC. This encodes CSASGLAGFGPNIEQYF.

In its sample, this clonotype was seen a few times. V gene TRBV28 combines with J gene TRBJ1-1; 9 nucleotides line up with TRBD1. CDR1 is MDHEN, CDR2 SYDVKM, per germline. The J segment lost 4 bases and the V segment lost 6 bases, leaving 9 bases of the junction unmatched. The CDR3 has 15 residues. Written as DNA, the CDR3 is TGTGCCAGCAGGGCTACAGGGGGCGTTTTCACTGAAGCTTTCTTT. Translating it yields CASRATGGVFTEAFF.

This chain uses TRBV7-8 with TRBJ2-5; 7 bases align to TRBD2. V gave up 6 bases and J gave up 6 bases; unmatched junction bases: 28. The CDR3 extends over 20 amino acids. The germline CDR1 and CDR2 sequences are SGHVS and FQNEAQ. CDR3 DNA sequence: TGTGCCAGCAGGCAAGGAATCTACGAACCGGGCGCGGGAGTCGTAAAGACCCAGTACTTC. It yields the protein CASRQGIYEPGAGVVKTQYF.

J is TRBJ2-5 and V is TRBV10-1; 15 nucleotides agree with TRBD2. Germline V CDR1 and CDR2: WNHNN, SYGVQD (reference sequence). V lost 5 bases and J lost 2; bases outside the gene matches: 9. This CDR3 spans 18 amino acids. CDR3 in DNA: TGCGCCAGCAGTCCGGGACTAGCGGGAGGATGGGGGCAAGAGACCCAGTACTTC. Translated, it gives CASSPGLAGGWGQETQYF.